This paragraph reports one T cell receptor (beta chain). A read error is possible here, since a much larger clone lies one base away. The sample originates from a study of blood T cells in healthy people across ages. Next came a second PCR, run for roughly 6 to 11 cycles, which used a sample-barcoded 5' primer along with a J-beta primer mix. TCRdb fed the 5' RACE reads into MiXCR, producing one record per CDR3 protein. The sample yields 780,000 or so distinct CDR3 sequences, about 53% seen once. Germline V CDR1 and CDR2: LNHNV, YYDKDF (reference sequence). The CDR3 runs 18 residues. Sequences were obtained from blood. The chain employs TRBV15 and TRBJ2-1, with D tentatively TRBD2 (6 bases). The J call is in doubt because the DNA end fits TRBJ2-7 better. The source is an elderly man in good health. The DNA for the CDR3 is TGTGCCACCAGCAGAGATCCGCGGGATTCAAGCTCCTACAATGAGCAGTACTTC. Protein: CATSRDPRDSSSYNEQYF.